These 24 T cell receptor beta chains were all obtained from the same sample, sequenced in a study of blood T cell repertoires in COVID-19. Some clones are missing from TCRdb's copy, which holds only in-frame ones; the method was immunoSEQ multiplex PCR. The top ten clones hold less than 6.5% of a sample with roughly 230,000 clones, around 80% of them seen once. Sequenced sample: peripheral blood. These receptor sequences come from a human donor in a cohort sampled during active COVID-19.

The V call is TRBV24-1, the J call TRBJ1-5; D ambiguous. This CDR3 is 12 amino acids long. The ends were cut back, 3 bases at V and 11 bases at J, with 10 bases in the middle. Germline V CDR1 and CDR2: KGHDR, SFDVKD. CDR3 coding DNA: TGTGCCACCAGTGATGGAGTGAGGGCCCAGCATTTT. Protein product: CATSDGVRAQHF.

This clone has only one observation. The V and J genes are TRBV11-2 and TRBJ1-6, with 10 positions matching TRBD1. V trimming: 2 bases; J trimming: 7 bases; junction bases outside the gene matches: 5. The V gene's germline CDR1 is SGHAT and CDR2 FQNNGV. The CDR3 extends over 16 amino acids. CDR3 loop: CASSLRDRGSNSPLHF. The CDR3 region has the DNA TGTGCCAGCAGCTTAAGGGACAGGGGATCGAATTCACCCCTCCACTTT.

This sequence joins TRBV6-5 and TRBJ1-2; TRBD1 agrees at 7 bases. J lost 8 bases, V lost 5 bases, and 8 bases had no gene match. Germline loops: CDR1 MNHEY, CDR2 SVGAGI. This CDR3 is 13 amino acids long. Written as DNA, the CDR3 is TGTGCCAGCAGTCGACAGGGCCAGGGCGGCTACACCTTC. Its protein product is CASSRQGQGGYTF.

This chain connects TRBV5-6 to TRBJ1-5; no firm D call. From germline, CDR1 is SGHDT and CDR2 YYEEEE. CDR3 length: 16 amino acids. V was clipped by 0 bases and J by 3 bases, with 13 bases between them. The CDR3 DNA follows: TGTGCCAGCAGCTTGGGGTTGACGGACTTCAATCAGCCCCAGCATTTT. Its translation: CASSLGLTDFNQPQHF.

V and J are TRBV9 and TRBJ2-5, with 7 positions matching TRBD2. With V trimmed by 0 bases and J by 1 base, 9 bases remained unmatched. The CDR3 spans 17 residues. The germline CDR1 and CDR2 sequences are SGDLS and YYNGEE. For the CDR3, the DNA is TGTGCCAGCAGCGTAGCCGGACGAACTAGCGTCCAAGAGACCCAGTACTTC. It codes for CASSVAGRTSVQETQYF.

V and J are TRBV4-2 and TRBJ2-1; TRBD2 is a possible D gene (5 bases). Trimming left V 1 base short and J 6 bases short, with 13 bases between. Germline values: CDR1 LGHNA, CDR2 YNFKEQ. This CDR3 spans 15 amino acids. The CDR3 DNA follows: TGTGCCAGCAGCCAAGCGGCGTCTGGAGGCAATGAGCAGTTCTTC. Encoded protein: CASSQAASGGNEQFF.

This chain joins TRBV10-2 and TRBJ1-1; 8 bases fit TRBD1. V dropped 5 bases and J dropped 6; count of bases not matched to a gene: 5. CDR1 is WSHSY, CDR2 SAAADI, per germline. This CDR3 has 13 amino acids. The CDR3 is CASSLRGQAEAFF. CDR3 nucleotide sequence: TGCGCCAGCAGTCTCAGGGGGCAGGCTGAAGCTTTCTTT.

This chain links TRBV27 with TRBJ2-1; D is perhaps TRBD2 (6 bases). CDR1 is MNHEY, CDR2 SMNVEV, per germline (reference sequence). V lost 7 bases and J 0 bases, leaving 13 bases between the germline ends. The CDR3 is made up of 15 amino acids. CDR3 protein: CASNSGRSSYNEQFF. The CDR3 DNA is TGTGCCAGCAATAGTGGGAGGAGCTCCTACAATGAGCAGTTCTTC.

J is TRBJ2-2 and V is TRBV3-1 (or the pseudogene TRBV3-2); D is ambiguous. This CDR3 comprises 13 residues. The germline V gene encodes CDR1 LGHDT and CDR2 YNNKEL (reference sequence). V lost 2 bases and J lost 6, with 7 bases in between. The CDR3 coding sequence is TGTGCCAGCAGCCAATATGTCGCCGGGGAGCTGTTTTTT. This translates into CASSQYVAGELFF.

The CDR3 region is CAIIGGAISNYGYTF. The CDR3 region has the DNA TGTGCCATCATTGGAGGCGCTATTAGTAACTATGGCTACACCTTC. J is TRBJ1-2 and V is TRBV10-3; D not certain. Trimming removed 7 bases at V and 1 base at J, with 16 bases between. Germline V gene sequence: CDR1 ENHRY, CDR2 SYGVKD. The CDR3 loop spans 15 amino acids.

V is TRBV5-4 and J is TRBJ2-3, with 7 bases fitting TRBD1. Trimming removed 4 bases from V and 4 bases from J; junction bases left unmatched: 6. There are 14 residues in the CDR3. Germline CDR1 SGHNT, CDR2 YYREEE (reference sequence). CDR3 protein: CASSRGTESDTQYF. CDR3 sequence (DNA): TGTGCCAGCAGCAGGGGGACAGAGTCAGATACGCAGTATTTT.

This chain uses TRBV19 with TRBJ2-7; 7 bases are shared with TRBD1. The J segment lost 1 base and the V segment lost 4 bases, leaving 4 bases of the junction unmatched. CDR1 and CDR2 (germline): LNHDA, SQIVND (reference sequence). The CDR3 covers 14 residues. CDR3 nucleotide sequence: TGTGCCAGTAGTACCGGGGACAGTTCCTACGAGCAGTACTTC. Its protein is CASSTGDSSYEQYF. The whole variable domain, filled in from reference TRBV19 and TRBJ2-7, reads DGGITQSPKYLFRKEGQNVTLSCEQNLNHDAMYWYRQDPGQGLRLIYYSQIVNDFQKGDIAEGYSVSREKKESFPLTVTSAQKNPTAFYLCASSTGDSSYEQYFGPGTRLTVT.

V is TRBV29-1 and J is TRBJ2-3; TRBD2 agrees at 15 bases. The trim removed 6 bases at V and 6 bases at J, leaving 4 bases unmatched. Germline V lookup: CDR1 SQVTM, CDR2 ANQGSEA. The CDR3 consists of 14 residues. The CDR3 protein is CSVGLAGGKDTQYF. The CDR3 DNA is TGCAGCGTCGGACTAGCGGGAGGGAAGGATACGCAGTATTTT.

The rearrangement uses TRBV7-9 and TRBJ2-5; TRBD1 might be the D (6 bases). The length of the CDR3 is 13 residues. The V gene's germline CDR1 is SEHNR and CDR2 FQNEAQ (reference sequence). V was trimmed by 4 bases and J by 5 bases, leaving 11 bases between them. This CDR3 is CASSSQGFETQYF. CDR3 sequence (DNA): TGTGCCAGCAGCTCTCAGGGGTTTGAGACCCAGTACTTC.

This chain connects TRBV5-1 to TRBJ1-1; TRBD1 is a possible D gene (6 bases). The CDR3 runs to 14 residues. Germline V lookup: CDR1 SGHRS, CDR2 YFSETQ. V gave up 3 bases and J gave up 4 bases, with 13 bases separating them. CDR3 DNA: TGCGCCAGCAGCTCCCAGGGAGGGGGCACTGAAGCTTTCTTT. It codes for CASSSQGGGTEAFF.

This rearrangement joins TRBV24-1 to TRBJ2-7, with 8 bases matching TRBD2. Germline V CDR1 and CDR2: KGHDR, SFDVKD. Germline trimming cut 6 bases from V and 3 bases from J; bases unmatched to any gene: 3. The CDR3 is made up of 13 amino acids. The CDR3 DNA follows: TGTGCCACCAGTTACAGCGGGAGCTACGAGCAGTACTTC. Amino acid sequence: CATSYSGSYEQYF.

This chain connects TRBV13 to TRBJ2-2; possible D gene TRBD2, 5 bases. The V end was cut by 0 bases, the J end by 0 bases, with 11 bases between. The CDR3 is 17 amino acids. Germline V gene data show CDR1 as PRHDT and CDR2 as FYEKMQ (reference sequence). The CDR3 here is CASSLGGVSANTGELFF. The CDR3, as DNA: TGTGCCAGCAGCTTAGGCGGGGTATCAGCGAACACCGGGGAGCTGTTTTTT.

This chain uses TRBV7-9 with TRBJ2-5; D call uncertain. CDR1 and CDR2 (germline): SEHNR, FQNEAQ (reference sequence). Between the trimmed V and J ends, which lost 6 bases and 5 bases, there was a span of 19 bases. This CDR3 is built from 15 residues. The CDR3 DNA sequence: TGTGCCAGCAGACCGTTAGTAGGAATCGGGGAGACCCAGTACTTC. This translates into CASRPLVGIGETQYF.

This chain connects TRBV5-5 to TRBJ1-5; D is unclear. CDR3 length: 13 residues. Germline V gene lookup returns CDR1 SGHKS and CDR2 YYEKEE (reference sequence). Trimming pared 5 bases from V and 5 bases from J, leaving 11 bases between. In nucleotides, the CDR3 is TGTGCCAGCAGTCAATTCGGGGATCAGCCCCAGCATTTT. It translates to CASSQFGDQPQHF.

The gene calls are TRBV29-1 and TRBJ2-1, with 11 bases matching TRBD2. The germline CDR1 and CDR2 sequences are SQVTM and ANQGSEA. Losses at the gene ends were 6 bases for V and 9 bases for J; bases not matched to a gene: 10. This CDR3 has 14 amino acids. For the CDR3, the DNA is TGCAGCGTCCTCGGGCCCGGGACTAGCGGTGAGCAGTTCTTC. It translates to CSVLGPGTSGEQFF.

This clone was detected only once. This chain connects TRBV6-5 to TRBJ1-1; 10 positions match TRBD1. This CDR3 contains 16 residues. V shed 0 bases, J shed 5 bases, and the junction held 6 bases outside the gene matches. In germline, CDR1 is MNHEY, CDR2 SVGAGI. Here the CDR3 reads CASSYSRTGGGTEAFF. The CDR3 nucleotides read TGTGCCAGCAGTTACTCCCGGACAGGGGGAGGAACTGAAGCTTTCTTT.

The gene calls are TRBV7-9 and TRBJ1-3; TRBD1 agrees at 7 bases. Germline CDR1 is SEHNR and CDR2 is FQNEAQ (reference sequence). This CDR3 spans 16 amino acids. J was trimmed by 3 bases and V by 1 base; bases with no gene match: 6. CDR3 loop: CASSLETGLLGNTIYF. Here the CDR3 DNA reads TGTGCCAGCAGCTTAGAGACAGGGCTTCTTGGAAACACCATATATTTT.

V usage is TRBV6-6 and J usage is TRBJ2-1, with TRBD1 matching 12 bases. The CDR3 totals 16 residues. CDR1 MNHNY and CDR2 SVGAGI come from the germline V gene (reference sequence). V gave up 4 bases and J gave up 3 bases; unmatched junction bases: 4. The CDR3 DNA is TGTGCCAGCAGTTCCGGGACAGGGGGCGGCTACAATGAGCAGTTCTTC. Amino acids: CASSSGTGGGYNEQFF.

V usage is TRBV19 and J usage is TRBJ2-7, with D perhaps TRBD1 (6 bases). This CDR3 is 13 amino acids long. V gave up 3 bases and J gave up 3 bases, with 9 bases separating them. Germline V gene sequence: CDR1 LNHDA, CDR2 SQIVND (reference sequence). This CDR3 is CASSIVDSYEQYF. CDR3 DNA: TGTGCCAGTAGTATTGTGGACAGCTACGAGCAGTACTTC. Variable domain in full (rest from reference TRBV19 and TRBJ2-7): DGGITQSPKYLFRKEGQNVTLSCEQNLNHDAMYWYRQDPGQGLRLIYYSQIVNDFQKGDIAEGYSVSREKKESFPLTVTSAQKNPTAFYLCASSIVDSYEQYFGPGTRLTVT.